Shown below are 25 T cell receptor beta chains from a single sample sequenced in a study of vaccination and CD4 T cells after COVID-19 (dated by TCRdb to about 2022). The time point tag for this specimen amounts to: late sampling 161 to 241 days after vaccination in three convalescent patients. Per the publication, the treatment or condition label means: approximately 10-day PBMC culture with coronavirus spike peptide pools or control peptides (ViraFEST assay). The receptor library was made with PCR. Sequencing took place on an Illumina iSeq 100. TCR sequencing of DNA from cultured CD4+ T cells used the Oncomine TCR Beta short-read assay at the Johns Hopkins FTIC core. TCRdb trimmed the raw reads at Q25, called clones with MiXCR and kept productive beta chains. Each record represents a unique CDR3 protein, reported with the most common genes and DNA among its rows. This sample lists tens of thousands of distinct CDR3 sequences; 30% to 45% were detected once. The ten largest clones take up roughly 9% of the sample.

These receptors' antigens are unknown. The input for sequencing was CD4+ T cells from blood, cultured in vitro, taken about 7 months after SARS-CoV-2 vaccination. All receptors derive from a human donor who had recovered from COVID-19.

The chain combines TRBV28 with TRBJ1-5; D remains ambiguous. The CDR3 has 13 residues. The V end was cut by 7 bases, the J end by 9 bases, with 16 bases between. CDR1 and CDR2 (germline): MDHEN, SYDVKM. The CDR3 DNA follows: TGTGCCAGCAACGCTTGGGTTTCTAGGCCCCAGCATTTT. Amino acids: CASNAWVSRPQHF.

The chain is built from TRBV20-1 and TRBJ2-1, with TRBD2 matching 9 bases. Germline values: CDR1 DFQATT, CDR2 SNEGSKA (reference sequence). The J segment lost 0 bases and the V segment lost 0 bases, leaving 6 bases of the junction unmatched. The CDR3 spans 17 residues. CDR3 bases: TGCAGTGCTAGAGATTCCCCACTAGCGGGCTCCTACAATGAGCAGTTCTTC. Translation gives CSARDSPLAGSYNEQFF.

This clonotype is judged medium-sized. The chain couples TRBV7-2 to TRBJ2-7; D not certain. CDR3 length: 11 residues. CDR1 SGHTA and CDR2 FQGNSA come from the germline V gene. The V end was cut by 2 bases, the J end by 5 bases, with 4 bases between. The CDR3 here is CASSLLDEQYF. DNA for the CDR3: TGTGCCAGCAGCTTACTCGACGAGCAGTACTTC. The full variable domain, with the rest looked up from reference TRBV7-2 and TRBJ2-7, is GAGVSQSPSNKVTEKGKDVELRCDPISGHTALYWYRQSLGQGLEFLIYFQGNSAPDKSGLPSDRFSAERTGGSVSTLTIQRTQQEDSAVYLCASSLLDEQYFGPGTRLTVT.

The rearrangement uses TRBV19 and TRBJ2-5; tentatively, D is TRBD1 (7 bases). This CDR3 has 15 amino acids. The V end was cut by 3 bases, the J end by 4 bases, with 15 bases between. The germline gives CDR1 LNHDA, CDR2 SQIVND (reference sequence). CDR3 nucleotide sequence: TGTGCCAGTAGTATCTTCGCAGGGGGAGGAGAGACCCAGTACTTC. Translating gives CASSIFAGGGETQYF.

This clonotype has a handful of counts. The V and J genes are TRBV20-1 and TRBJ2-7; no firm D call. The V end was cut by 6 bases, the J end by 3 bases, with 24 bases between. Germline V gene data show CDR1 as DFQATT and CDR2 as SNEGSKA (reference sequence). The CDR3 runs 16 residues. Written as DNA, the CDR3 is TGCAGTGCCAACCCCGCCCGCCTGGGCCGAGACTACGAGCAGTACTTC. It specifies CSANPARLGRDYEQYF.

The chain combines TRBV7-9 with TRBJ2-3, with D possibly matching TRBD1 (5 bases). The germline V and J ends were trimmed by 5 bases and 5 bases, with 11 bases remaining between them. The CDR3 contains 13 residues. Germline V lookup: CDR1 SEHNR, CDR2 FQNEAQ (reference sequence). In nucleotides, the CDR3 is TGTGCCAGCAGCGTGACAGTCGGAGATACGCAGTATTTT. Amino acids: CASSVTVGDTQYF.

This chain joins TRBV7-2 and TRBJ1-6; tentative D call: TRBD1 (6 bases). V lost 2 bases and J 3 bases, leaving 17 bases between the germline ends. From germline, CDR1 is SGHTA and CDR2 FQGNSA. The CDR3 covers 18 residues. CDR3 in DNA: TGTGCCAGCAGCTTAAGTTCGGGGGGGCCCCTCTATAATTCACCCCTCCACTTT. Amino acid sequence: CASSLSSGGPLYNSPLHF.

This clonotype was seen a handful of times. The chain couples TRBV7-3 to TRBJ2-1, with 9 bases identical to TRBD2. The V segment lost 0 bases and the J segment 9 bases; nucleotides outside the gene matches: 9. The CDR3 consists of 16 residues. Germline V gene lookup returns CDR1 SGHTA and CDR2 FQGTGA. The CDR3: CASSLTLSSGIGEQFF. In DNA, the CDR3 is TGTGCCAGCAGCTTAACGTTGTCTAGCGGGATTGGTGAGCAGTTCTTC.

The chain carries TRBV7-2 and TRBJ2-1; no definite D call. Germline CDR1 is SGHTA and CDR2 is FQGNSA. The CDR3 spans 15 residues. Trimming left V 7 bases short and J 7 bases short, with 20 bases between. The CDR3 here is CASTATLLGWNEQFF. The CDR3 coding sequence is TGTGCCAGCACCGCTACCCTCCTTGGTTGGAATGAGCAGTTCTTC.

The chain recombines TRBV20-1 with TRBJ1-1; D may be TRBD1 (5 bases). The CDR3 runs to 15 residues. With 1 base removed from V and 1 base from J, the gap between germline ends came to 13 bases. Looked up from germline, CDR1 is DFQATT and CDR2 is SNEGSKA (reference sequence). DNA of the CDR3: TGCAGTGCTAGAGTTTTCGGCAGGGAGAACACTGAAGCTTTCTTT. This encodes CSARVFGRENTEAFF.

This clonotype was counted only a few times. This rearrangement joins TRBV10-3 to TRBJ2-7; perhaps TRBD2 as D (5 bases). The CDR3 consists of 14 residues. V was cut by 6 bases and J by 0 bases, with 12 bases left in between. CDR1 and CDR2 from the germline V gene are ENHRY and SYGVKD. The chain's CDR3 is CAISKAESSYEQYF. For the CDR3, the DNA is TGTGCCATCAGCAAAGCGGAGAGCTCCTACGAGCAGTACTTC.

The rearrangement joins TRBV20-1 to TRBJ2-1; 10 bases map to TRBD1. The CDR3 consists of 14 residues. Germline V CDR1 and CDR2: DFQATT, SNEGSKA (reference sequence). J lost 10 bases, V lost 6 bases, and 12 bases had no gene match. The CDR3: CSAPRTGGSVEQFF. The CDR3 bases are TGCAGTGCCCCCAGGACAGGGGGATCGGTGGAGCAGTTCTTC.

This clonotype was recorded a few times. The chain employs TRBV6-2 or TRBV6-3 and TRBJ2-7; no firm D call. The CDR3 loop spans 15 amino acids. V lost 0 bases, J lost 2 bases, and 11 bases lay in between. Germline values: CDR1 MNHEY, CDR2 SVGEGT. The CDR3: CASSYSFLGTYEQYF. CDR3 sequence (DNA): TGTGCCAGCAGTTACTCGTTCCTGGGCACCTACGAGCAGTACTTC.

CDR3 sequence (DNA): TGTGCCAGCAGTTTAGGGGGGCCCACTGAAGCTTTCTTT. Translation: CASSLGGPTEAFF. The chain employs TRBV28 and TRBJ1-1; D may be TRBD1 (6 bases). Trimming removed 2 bases from V and 4 bases from J, with 8 bases in between. Germline values: CDR1 MDHEN, CDR2 SYDVKM. This CDR3 is built from 13 residues.

The DNA for the CDR3 is TGTGCCACCAGCAGAACTAGCGGGACGGGACTGAATACGCAGTATTTT. Amino acids: CATSRTSGTGLNTQYF. V and J are TRBV15 and TRBJ2-3; 10 bases fit TRBD2. The CDR3 has 16 residues. The V gene end was trimmed by 2 bases and the J gene end by 7 bases; junction bases not matched to a gene: 9. Germline V gene data show CDR1 as LNHNV and CDR2 as YYDKDF (reference sequence).

The chain uses TRBV15 and TRBJ1-3; no firm D call. The CDR3 runs 13 residues. The V gene lost 6 bases and the J gene lost 2 bases, with 8 bases spanning the gap. Germline V lookup: CDR1 LNHNV, CDR2 YYDKDF (reference sequence). CDR3: CATSRVTGNTIYF. Written as DNA, the CDR3 is TGTGCCACCAGTCGGGTAACTGGAAACACCATATATTTT.

This clonotype was picked up a small number of times. The chain has TRBV6-1 and TRBJ2-5, with no clear D. The CDR3 is made up of 11 amino acids. Trimming took off 3 bases at V and 4 bases at J, with 3 bases between the two ends. Germline V lookup: CDR1 MNHNS, CDR2 SASEGT. The CDR3 DNA sequence: TGTGCCAGCAGTGACCTAGAGACCCAGTACTTC. The encoded protein is CASSDLETQYF.

The rearrangement links TRBV28 to TRBJ1-5; D is uncertain. Germline loops: CDR1 MDHEN, CDR2 SYDVKM. This CDR3 is 13 amino acids long. The V end was cut by 9 bases, the J end by 5 bases, with 14 bases between. Here the CDR3 DNA reads TGTGCCAGTCGCGGTGAGGGTTATCAGCCCCAGCATTTT. As protein: CASRGEGYQPQHF.

The chain employs TRBV7-9 and TRBJ2-2, with D possibly matching TRBD1 (5 bases). The germline CDR1 and CDR2 sequences are SEHNR and FQNEAQ (reference sequence). Trimming stripped 1 base from V and 0 bases from J, with 9 bases between. CDR3 length: 16 residues. CDR3 in DNA: TGTGCCAGCAGCTTAGGGGCAGGGCCGAACACCGGGGAGCTGTTTTTT. Encoded protein: CASSLGAGPNTGELFF.

This sequence joins TRBV7-2 and TRBJ2-7; 8 nucleotides match TRBD2. This CDR3 has 15 amino acids. Losses at the gene ends were 3 bases for V and 1 base for J; bases not matched to a gene: 5. Germline CDR1 reads SGHTA; CDR2 reads FQGNSA. The CDR3 spells CASSFSGTPSYEQYF. CDR3 sequence (DNA): TGTGCCAGCAGCTTTAGCGGGACTCCTTCCTACGAGCAGTACTTC. The variable domain in full, completed from reference TRBV7-2 and TRBJ2-7, reads GAGVSQSPSNKVTEKGKDVELRCDPISGHTALYWYRQSLGQGLEFLIYFQGNSAPDKSGLPSDRFSAERTGGSVSTLTIQRTQQEDSAVYLCASSFSGTPSYEQYFGPGTRLTVT.

The chain couples TRBV20-1 to TRBJ2-1; D ambiguous. The CDR3 is 17 residues long. V lost 2 bases, J lost 0 bases, and 17 bases lay in between. Germline CDR1 and CDR2: DFQATT and SNEGSKA (reference sequence). In nucleotides, the CDR3 is TGCAGTGCTAGACTACCCCGGACGTCTAGCTCCTACAATGAGCAGTTCTTC. Protein product: CSARLPRTSSSYNEQFF.

The chain carries TRBV5-4 and TRBJ2-5; 9 bases map to TRBD2. Germline-derived CDR1 and CDR2 are SGHNT and YYREEE (reference sequence). V gave up 5 bases and J gave up 3 bases; unmatched junction bases: 2. The CDR3 extends over 13 amino acids. The CDR3: CASRTSGKETQYF. For the CDR3, the DNA is TGTGCCAGCAGGACTAGCGGAAAAGAGACCCAGTACTTC.

The rearrangement joins TRBV6-1 to TRBJ1-5; no clear D. V shed 3 bases and J shed 9 bases, with 12 bases lying between them. CDR1 and CDR2 from the germline V gene are MNHNS and SASEGT. The CDR3 has 13 residues. CDR3 DNA: TGTGCCAGCAGTGAGCGTACAGCGTGGCCCCAGCATTTT. Translated: CASSERTAWPQHF.

This chain uses TRBV7-7 with TRBJ1-5; D is ambiguous. Trimming cost V 5 bases and J 7 bases, with 18 bases left between them. CDR3 length equals 15 residues. Germline CDR1 and CDR2: SSHAT and FNYEAQ (reference sequence). The DNA for the CDR3 is TGTGCCAGCAGCGGAGGGTCAACGATCAGCCAGCCCCAGCATTTT. This sequence encodes CASSGGSTISQPQHF.

This chain connects TRBV4-2 to TRBJ2-7, with 9 bases lining up with TRBD1. There are 18 residues in the CDR3. Germline-derived CDR1 and CDR2 are LGHNA and YNFKEQ. The trim removed 1 base at V and 5 bases at J, leaving 15 bases unmatched. CDR3 DNA sequence: TGTGCCAGCAGCCAAGTGGGGGCACCGGGGACAGGGACCAACGAGCAGTACTTC. It is translated as CASSQVGAPGTGTNEQYF.